This T cell receptor beta chain comes out of a study of molecular identifiers for immune sequencing clone quantification. This clonotype was counted between two and nine times. The CDR3 sequence is 12 residues long. The V gene end was trimmed by 4 bases and the J gene end by 7 bases; junction bases not matched to a gene: 6. CDR1 SQVTM and CDR2 ANQGSEA come from the germline V gene. In preparing bulk TCR libraries, previously described methods and listed TCR primers were used. TCRdb reprocessed the PCR reads via MiXCR and lists one record per CDR3 protein. The sample shows about 86,000 distinct CDR3 sequences, roughly 25% of them seen only once.

V and J are TRBV29-1 and TRBJ1-2; 7 nucleotides align to TRBD1. This clonotype was sampled from a human donor in good health. Some libraries in this study had Jurkat cell RNA spiked in. Sample: naive CD8+ T cells from blood, with Jurkat cell RNA spiked in. Indicated subset: FACS-sorted CD8+CD4-CCR7+CD45RA+ naive T cells. The CDR3 coding sequence is TGCAGCGTTGGCATAGGGGGCTCTGGCTACACCTTC. This translates into CSVGIGGSGYTF.